These 20 T cell receptor beta chains were all obtained from the same sample, sequenced in a study of blood T cell repertoires in COVID-19. The repertoire was sequenced with immunoSEQ multiplex PCR; TCRdb's copy has only in-frame clones and lacks some. The data show around 420,000 clones, 70% to 90% seen once. The sequenced sample was PBMCs or T cells enriched from blood (not recorded which). These receptors were taken from a woman between 35 and 50 years old with acute COVID-19.

This rearrangement joins TRBV9 to TRBJ1-6; D is perhaps TRBD1 (5 bases). The germline gives CDR1 SGDLS, CDR2 YYNGEE. The ends were cut back, 0 bases at V and 6 bases at J, with 10 bases in the middle. This CDR3 comprises 15 residues. The CDR3 DNA is TGTGCCAGCAGCGTAGAGGGGTCAGGTAATTCACCCCTCCACTTT. It specifies CASSVEGSGNSPLHF.

The V gene is TRBV5-1, the J gene TRBJ1-2, with a weak D call TRBD1 (6 bases). V lost 0 bases and J lost 5, with 14 bases in between. Germline V gene sequence: CDR1 SGHRS, CDR2 YFSETQ. This CDR3 is built from 15 residues. For the CDR3, the DNA is TGCGCCAGCAGCTTGGGGACAGATTTCAGTTATGGCTACACCTTC. Encoded protein: CASSLGTDFSYGYTF.

V is TRBV14 and J is TRBJ1-6; no reliable D call. Germline loops: CDR1 SGHDN, CDR2 FVKESK. The CDR3 sequence is 15 residues long. V lost 1 base, J lost 7 bases, and 11 bases lay in between. This CDR3 is CASSQGAGANSPLHF. Here the CDR3 DNA reads TGTGCCAGCAGCCAAGGGGCAGGCGCCAATTCACCCCTCCACTTT.

The J gene is TRBJ2-1, the V gene TRBV14, with 8 positions matching TRBD1. Germline-derived CDR1 and CDR2 are SGHDN and FVKESK. This CDR3 region has 16 residues. The V gene end was trimmed by 4 bases and the J gene end by 0 bases; junction bases not matched to a gene: 5. The CDR3, as DNA: TGTGCCAGCAGCCTCCGAACAGGGGGCTCCTACAATGAGCAGTTCTTC. It specifies CASSLRTGGSYNEQFF.

This chain connects TRBV24-1 to TRBJ1-2; maybe TRBD1 (6 bases). V lost 4 bases, J lost 0 bases, and 11 bases lay in between. In germline, CDR1 is KGHDR, CDR2 SFDVKD. CDR3 length: 15 residues. Here the CDR3 reads CATSEDRIANYGYTF. CDR3 nucleotide sequence: TGTGCCACCAGTGAAGACAGGATAGCTAACTATGGCTACACCTTC.

This chain joins TRBV6-1 and TRBJ1-2; D gene uncertain. Germline values: CDR1 MNHNS, CDR2 SASEGT. The CDR3 is made up of 16 amino acids. Trimming took 4 bases from V and 7 from J, leaving 22 bases between them. CDR3 DNA sequence: TGTGCCAGCAGTGCCCCCCCCGGAGGAAAGGTTCTTGGCTACACCTTC. Translated, it gives CASSAPPGGKVLGYTF.

The V and J genes are TRBV9 and TRBJ2-7; D remains ambiguous. Germline CDR1 reads SGDLS; CDR2 reads YYNGEE. This CDR3 has 16 amino acids. V gave up 0 bases and J gave up 3 bases, with 16 bases separating them. DNA of the CDR3: TGTGCCAGCAGCGTAGGTGCTGGGCAGTCGCACTACGAGCAGTACTTC. Protein sequence: CASSVGAGQSHYEQYF.

V usage is TRBV5-6 and J usage is TRBJ1-1; D might be TRBD1 (5 bases). Germline-derived CDR1 and CDR2 are SGHDT and YYEEEE. The CDR3 covers 14 residues. The V end lost 3 bases, the J end lost 3 bases, and 12 bases lay between the germline ends. CDR3 nucleotides: TGTGCCAGCAGCTGGATGGGGGGAGACACTGAAGCTTTCTTT. Translating it yields CASSWMGGDTEAFF.

The V and J genes are TRBV13 and TRBJ2-7, with D tentatively TRBD1 (6 bases). V was pared by 2 bases and J by 3 bases, with 8 bases between. The CDR3 runs 13 residues. Germline V lookup: CDR1 PRHDT, CDR2 FYEKMQ (reference sequence). The CDR3 region is CASSLQGRYEQYF. Here the CDR3 DNA reads TGTGCCAGCAGCTTACAGGGGCGCTACGAGCAGTACTTC.

This chain joins TRBV12-3 or TRBV12-4 and TRBJ1-1; D not certain. The length of the CDR3 is 13 residues. Trimming removed 3 bases from V and 1 base from J, with 6 bases in between. The chain's CDR3 is CASSFSQNTEAFF. The CDR3 DNA follows: TGTGCCAGCAGTTTTTCACAGAACACTGAAGCTTTCTTT.

This clone has more than one count but fewer than ten. The chain has TRBV7-9 and TRBJ2-7; 10 bases are shared with TRBD1. The CDR3 sequence is 14 residues long. Trimming took 1 base from V and 4 from J; bases not matched to a gene: 1. Per germline, CDR1 SEHNR and CDR2 FQNEAQ (reference sequence). The CDR3 DNA reads TGTGCCAGCAGCTTAGGGGACAGGGGATACGAGCAGTACTTC. Protein: CASSLGDRGYEQYF. The entire variable domain, with the rest obtained from reference TRBV7-9 and TRBJ2-7, is as follows: DTGVSQNPRHKITKRGQNVTFRCDPISEHNRLYWYRQTLGQGPEFLTYFQNEAQLEKSRLLSDRFSAERPKGSFSTLEIQRTEQGDSAMYLCASSLGDRGYEQYFGPGTRLTVT.

The rearrangement joins TRBV19 to TRBJ1-6, with TRBD1 as a possible D gene (5 bases). CDR1 and CDR2 (germline): LNHDA, SQIVND (reference sequence). The CDR3 runs to 14 residues. V gave up 5 bases and J gave up 4 bases, with 9 bases separating them. In nucleotides, the CDR3 is TGTGCCAGTAGTCCGGGGGATTATAATTCACCCCTCCACTTT. Protein: CASSPGDYNSPLHF.

The rearrangement links TRBV7-8 to TRBJ2-3, with TRBD1 matching over 9 bases. The germline gives CDR1 SGHVS, CDR2 FQNEAQ. This CDR3 has 16 residues. J lost 2 bases, V lost 8 bases, and 11 bases had no gene match. The CDR3 nucleotides read TGTGCCAGCGAAAGTAACCACAGGGGGCCCACAGATACGCAGTATTTT. This translates into CASESNHRGPTDTQYF.

The rearrangement uses TRBV7-2 and TRBJ1-1; the D gene is possibly TRBD1 (5 bases). The CDR3 has 15 amino acids. Germline CDR1 reads SGHTA; CDR2 reads FQGNSA. With 1 base removed from V and 3 bases from J, the gap between germline ends came to 12 bases. The CDR3 coding sequence is TGTGCCAGCAGCTTAGTCCTGGGGACTTACACTGAAGCTTTCTTT. Translation: CASSLVLGTYTEAFF.

This clone appeared a few times. The rearrangement joins TRBV3-1 (or the pseudogene TRBV3-2) to TRBJ1-1; 8 nucleotides agree with TRBD1. Germline assignment: CDR1 LGHDT and CDR2 YNNKEL (reference sequence). There are 14 residues in the CDR3. Germline trimming cut 3 bases from V and 1 base from J; bases unmatched to any gene: 1. CDR3: CASSHTGGNTEAFF. The CDR3 DNA sequence: TGTGCCAGCAGCCATACAGGGGGGAACACTGAAGCTTTCTTT.

V usage is TRBV6-5 and J usage is TRBJ2-7, with TRBD2 identical over 9 bases. Germline loops: CDR1 MNHEY, CDR2 SVGAGI. Trimming cost V 5 bases and J 2 bases; bases outside gene matches: 4. The CDR3 length is 14 residues. The CDR3 sequence: CASSIAGAAYEQYF. DNA for the CDR3: TGTGCCAGCAGTATAGCGGGGGCTGCCTACGAGCAGTACTTC.

The count of this clone is one. The CDR3 region has the DNA TGTGCCAGCAGCTTAGGGCAGGGGAATGAAAAACTGTTTTTT. It yields the protein CASSLGQGNEKLFF. This chain joins TRBV7-2 and TRBJ1-4, with a tentative D call TRBD1 (6 bases). This CDR3 has 14 residues. The V end lost 1 base, the J end lost 5 bases, and 8 bases lay between the germline ends. Germline V gene sequence: CDR1 SGHTA, CDR2 FQGNSA.

There are a few counts of this clone. The chain recombines TRBV19 with TRBJ1-1; D unresolved. The CDR3 sequence is 18 residues long. CDR1 and CDR2 (germline): LNHDA, SQIVND (reference sequence). V was cut by 5 bases and J by 2 bases, with 24 bases left in between. The DNA of the CDR3 is TGTGCCAGTAGTTTACCACCGACATCGACCCCTTTTAACACTGAAGCTTTCTTT. This sequence encodes CASSLPPTSTPFNTEAFF.

This clone showed up just once. This sequence joins TRBV19 and TRBJ1-5; weak D call: TRBD1 (6 bases). Germline V CDR1 and CDR2: LNHDA, SQIVND (reference sequence). The CDR3 totals 13 residues. Trimming took 3 bases from V and 4 from J, leaving 7 bases between them. CDR3 DNA: TGTGCCAGTAGTATGGACAGAAATCAGCCCCAGCATTTT. It translates to CASSMDRNQPQHF.

The V call is TRBV6-5, the J call TRBJ2-1, with D tentatively TRBD1 (6 bases). CDR3 length: 12 amino acids. Germline CDR1 reads MNHEY; CDR2 reads SVGAGI. V lost 7 bases, J lost 8 bases, and 12 bases lay in between. CDR3 in DNA: TGTGCCAGCACCAAGAAGGGGGATGAGCAGTTCTTC. It codes for CASTKKGDEQFF.